A single sample is the source of the 17 T cell receptor beta chains below, sequenced in a study of blood T cell repertoires in COVID-19. Produced via immunoSEQ multiplex PCR; TCRdb's table is partial and in-frame only. The data show over 200,000 clones, about 89% seen once. The sequencing sample was made of peripheral blood. These receptors were taken from a man in his fifties or sixties who had recovered from COVID-19.

The CDR3 here is CASSIRGRTLYEQYF. The CDR3, as DNA: TGTGCCAGTAGTATAAGGGGCAGAACCCTCTACGAGCAGTACTTC. The J gene is TRBJ2-7, the V gene TRBV19; TRBD1 might be the D (5 bases). This CDR3 comprises 15 residues. V was trimmed by 2 bases and J by 3 bases, leaving 14 bases between them. Germline CDR1 LNHDA, CDR2 SQIVND (reference sequence).

The chain links TRBV12-5 to TRBJ2-3, with 11 bases aligning to TRBD2. This CDR3 region has 17 residues. Germline CDR1 LGHNT, CDR2 FRNRAP. Unmatched junction bases numbered 8, after V lost 6 bases and J lost 0 bases. The CDR3 region has the DNA TGTGCTAGTGGCCTCTCGGGACTAGCGGCTAGCACAGATACGCAGTATTTT. It specifies CASGLSGLAASTDTQYF.

V and J are TRBV18 and TRBJ1-1; D is perhaps TRBD1 (6 bases). V dropped 3 bases and J dropped 5 bases, with 10 bases sitting between them. Germline-derived CDR1 and CDR2 are KGHSH and LQKENI. The CDR3 contains 13 residues. CDR3 residues: CASSPNQGTEAFF. In DNA, the CDR3 is TGTGCCAGCTCACCTAATCAGGGGACTGAAGCTTTCTTT.

This chain joins TRBV6-5 and TRBJ2-2; D might be TRBD1 (6 bases). V lost 0 bases and J 1 base, leaving 6 bases between the germline ends. Germline lookup yields CDR1 MNHEY and CDR2 SVGAGI. The CDR3 sequence is 15 residues long. The CDR3 is CASSYSGQNTGELFF. The CDR3 DNA reads as TGTGCCAGCAGTTACTCGGGACAGAACACCGGGGAGCTGTTTTTT.

The rearrangement links TRBV6-5 to TRBJ2-7, with 10 bases lining up with TRBD1. CDR1 is MNHEY and CDR2 is SVGAGI in the germline V gene. CDR3 length: 15 residues. V dropped 6 bases and J dropped 2; count of bases not matched to a gene: 7. CDR3 region: CASRDPGQGTYEQYF. The CDR3 DNA is TGTGCCAGCAGAGACCCGGGACAGGGGACCTACGAGCAGTACTTC.

The genes are TRBV6-5 and TRBJ2-7; possibly TRBD1 for D (6 bases). Trimming shortened V by 3 bases and J by 0 bases, and 9 bases separated the two germline ends. Per the germline V gene, CDR1 is MNHEY and CDR2 is SVGAGI. There are 14 residues in the CDR3. CDR3 region: CASSYRGNSYEQYF. CDR3 coding DNA: TGTGCCAGCAGTTATAGGGGGAACTCCTACGAGCAGTACTTC.

The chain joins TRBV5-1 to TRBJ2-1; unclear D gene. This CDR3 has 16 amino acids. Germline assignment: CDR1 SGHRS and CDR2 YFSETQ. V gave up 0 bases and J gave up 1 base, with 11 bases separating them. The DNA of the CDR3 is TGCGCCAGCAGCTTGGCACCGGAGTCTTCCTACAATGAGCAGTTCTTC. It codes for CASSLAPESSYNEQFF.

This chain joins TRBV7-3 and TRBJ2-2, with D possibly being TRBD2 (5 bases). From germline, CDR1 is SGHTA and CDR2 FQGTGA. This CDR3 region has 15 residues. Trimming shortened V by 8 bases and J by 2 bases, and 15 bases separated the two germline ends. CDR3 in amino acids: CASQLRAGNTGELFF. CDR3 nucleotide sequence: TGTGCCAGCCAGCTGCGGGCGGGCAACACCGGGGAGCTGTTTTTT.

V gene TRBV27 combines with J gene TRBJ2-7; 7 bases line up with TRBD2. Germline lookup yields CDR1 MNHEY and CDR2 SMNVEV (reference sequence). The CDR3 sequence is 14 residues long. With V trimmed by 2 bases and J by 2 bases, 3 bases remained unmatched. CDR3 DNA sequence: TGTGCCAGCAGTTTACAGGGAGGGCCCTACGAGCAGTACTTC. Amino acid sequence: CASSLQGGPYEQYF.

V gene TRBV19 combines with J gene TRBJ1-4; weak D call: TRBD1 (6 bases). This CDR3 is 14 amino acids long. CDR1 LNHDA and CDR2 SQIVND come from the germline V gene (reference sequence). Trimming took 11 bases from V and 8 from J, leaving 21 bases between them. The CDR3 bases are TGTGCCTCTTCCGAAGGCAGGGGAGGGGAAAAACTGTTTTTT. This translates into CASSEGRGGEKLFF.

J is TRBJ2-5 and V is TRBV2, with D possibly TRBD2 on 6 matching bases. The germline V and J ends were trimmed by 6 bases and 2 bases, with 10 bases remaining between them. Germline values: CDR1 SNHLY, CDR2 FYNNEI. The CDR3 spans 13 residues. The CDR3 is CASSGDSQETQYF. In nucleotides, the CDR3 is TGTGCCAGCAGCGGGGACTCACAAGAGACCCAGTACTTC. The variable domain in full, completed from reference TRBV2 and TRBJ2-5, reads EPEVTQTPSHQVTQMGQEVILRCVPISNHLYFYWYRQILGQKVEFLVSFYNNEISEKSEIFDDQFSVERPDGSNFTLKIRSTKLEDSAMYFCASSGDSQETQYFGPGTRLLVL.

The J gene is TRBJ1-1, the V gene TRBV19, with 12 positions matching TRBD1. Per the germline V gene, CDR1 is LNHDA and CDR2 is SQIVND (reference sequence). Germline trimming cut 5 bases from V and 4 bases from J; bases unmatched to any gene: 5. The CDR3 extends over 15 amino acids. This CDR3 reads CASSYGTGGFTEAFF. The CDR3 DNA reads as TGTGCCAGTAGTTACGGGACAGGGGGCTTCACTGAAGCTTTCTTT.

The J gene is TRBJ1-5, the V gene TRBV6-5; no definite D call. Germline CDR1 is MNHEY and CDR2 is SVGAGI. The CDR3 is 13 amino acids. The germline V and J ends were trimmed by 5 bases and 10 bases, with 15 bases remaining between them. The CDR3 reads CASSPFGEAPQHF. CDR3 nucleotides: TGTGCCAGCAGTCCCTTCGGGGAAGCACCCCAGCATTTT.

This clone appeared once. The genes are TRBV2 and TRBJ2-7; no clear D. This CDR3 comprises 11 residues. Germline V gene sequence: CDR1 SNHLY, CDR2 FYNNEI. Trimming took 6 bases from V and 2 from J, leaving 5 bases between them. The CDR3 coding sequence is TGTGCCAGCAGGGAGACCTACGAGCAGTACTTC. This codes for CASRETYEQYF.

The chain combines TRBV11-3 with TRBJ2-7; D perhaps matches TRBD1 (5 bases). CDR1 and CDR2 (germline): SGHNT, YENEEA. Trimming took off 5 bases at V and 6 bases at J, with 20 bases between the two ends. The CDR3 is 15 amino acids. In DNA form, the CDR3 reads TGTGCCAGCAGCCCTGGGAAGGGGTGGTCTCGCGAGCAGTACTTC. Encoded protein: CASSPGKGWSREQYF.

V gene TRBV14 combines with J gene TRBJ2-3; 9 bases map to TRBD1. This CDR3 is built from 15 residues. V was pared by 4 bases and J by 2 bases, with 4 bases of the junction left unmatched. Germline assignment: CDR1 SGHDN and CDR2 FVKESK. For the CDR3, the DNA is TGTGCCAGCAGCCGTAGGACAGGGGACACAGATACGCAGTATTTT. This codes for CASSRRTGDTDTQYF.

The chain is built from TRBV5-6 and TRBJ1-2; TRBD1 might be the D (6 bases). Per germline, CDR1 SGHDT and CDR2 YYEEEE. V was pared by 4 bases and J by 0 bases, with 7 bases between. The CDR3 consists of 13 residues. DNA for the CDR3: TGTGCCAGCAGCCGGACAGCTAACTATGGCTACACCTTC. Encoded protein: CASSRTANYGYTF.